The present T cell receptor (beta chain) was sequenced within a study of T-cell memory formation after mild COVID-19. Trimming removed 1 base from V and 0 bases from J, with 5 bases in between. This CDR3 comprises 15 residues. Per the germline V gene, CDR1 is SGHRS and CDR2 is YFSETQ. TCRdb fed the 5' RACE reads into MiXCR, producing one record per CDR3 protein. The sample carries 250,000 to 300,000 distinct CDR3 sequences, roughly 15% recorded once. A few counts support this clonotype. Sequencing was performed on PBMCs or a T cell subset sorted from them (not recorded which). The chain recombines TRBV5-1 with TRBJ1-6; D is uncertain. The origin of this receptor is a young man who had mild COVID-19 (a few samples of this study predate the infection). Cell type and time point are not known. CDR3 sequence reads: CASSLRVSYNSPLHF. Here the CDR3 DNA reads TGCGCCAGCAGCTTGAGGGTCTCCTATAATTCACCCCTCCACTTT.